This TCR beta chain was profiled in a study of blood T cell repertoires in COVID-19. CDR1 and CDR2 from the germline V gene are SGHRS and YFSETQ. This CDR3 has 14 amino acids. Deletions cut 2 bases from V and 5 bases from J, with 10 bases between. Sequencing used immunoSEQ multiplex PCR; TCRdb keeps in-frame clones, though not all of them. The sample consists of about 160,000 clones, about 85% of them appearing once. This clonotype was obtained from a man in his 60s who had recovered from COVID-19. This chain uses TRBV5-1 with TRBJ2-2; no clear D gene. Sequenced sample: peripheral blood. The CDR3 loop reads CASSFGQTTGELFF. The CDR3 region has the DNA TGCGCCAGCAGCTTTGGGCAGACAACCGGGGAGCTGTTTTTT.